Each of the 27 T cell receptor beta chains below was sequenced from the same sample in a study of CD8 T cells in ankylosing spondylitis. One entry per CDR3 protein results from TCRdb running MiXCR on the 5' RACE reads. The sample lists roughly 160,000 distinct CDR3 sequences, 9.8% occurring once. Sequencing was done on a sample of blood, either unsorted or a sorted T cell fraction (not recorded which). The receptors were gathered from a female donor with ankylosing spondylitis or in good health (not recorded which).

This clonotype was recorded a few times. The chain recombines TRBV27 with TRBJ2-3; TRBD2 is a possible D gene (6 bases). CDR1 and CDR2 from the germline V gene are MNHEY and SMNVEV (reference sequence). V lost 4 bases, J lost 5 bases, and 16 bases lay in between. The CDR3 length is 15 residues. DNA of the CDR3: TGTGCCAGCAGTTCCGTAGCGGAGCCGGAAGATACGCAGTATTTT. It yields the protein CASSSVAEPEDTQYF.

The sample holds a few counts of this clonotype. The V gene is TRBV20-1, the J gene TRBJ2-3, with TRBD2 identical over 8 bases. V trimming: 0 bases; J trimming: 4 bases; junction bases outside the gene matches: 9. Germline V gene data show CDR1 as DFQATT and CDR2 as SNEGSKA (reference sequence). The length of the CDR3 is 16 residues. Here the CDR3 reads CSARDLEGLVADTQYF. In nucleotides, the CDR3 is TGCAGTGCTAGAGATCTCGAGGGACTAGTGGCAGATACGCAGTATTTT.

There are many counts of this clonotype. The genes are TRBV4-3 and TRBJ1-1, with TRBD1 as a possible D gene (6 bases). The germline V gene has CDR1 LGHNA and CDR2 YSLEER. V was cut by 0 bases and J by 5 bases, with 13 bases left in between. This CDR3 is built from 15 residues. CDR3 in DNA: TGCGCCAGCAGCCAAGAACCACAGGGAAGGACTGAAGCTTTCTTT. Its protein is CASSQEPQGRTEAFF.

This clonotype was counted ten times or more. The chain carries TRBV7-9 and TRBJ2-1; tentatively, D is TRBD1 (6 bases). The germline V gene encodes CDR1 SEHNR and CDR2 FQNEAQ (reference sequence). The CDR3 has 12 residues. V was shortened by 7 bases and J by 7 bases, with 11 bases between the two germline ends. CDR3 region: CASTLQGNEQFF. DNA for the CDR3: TGTGCCAGCACGCTACAGGGAAATGAGCAGTTCTTC.

Comments on this clonotype: This may arise from a read error, as a much more abundant clone is one base away. This chain links TRBV24-1 with TRBJ2-7; D not certain. V lost 2 bases to trimming and J lost 5 bases, with 6 bases between them. The CDR3 has 12 residues. Germline CDR1 reads KGHDR; CDR2 reads SFDVKD. CDR3 loop: CATSDSGHEQYF. The CDR3 bases are TGTGCCACCAGTGATTCCGGCCACGAGCAGTACTTC.

This chain's CDR3 is CASSLPRQRENEQYF. DNA for the CDR3: TGTGCCAGCAGCCTCCCCCGGCAGCGGGAGAACGAGCAGTACTTC. This chain connects TRBV9 to TRBJ2-7, with 8 bases fitting TRBD2. V was clipped by 4 bases and J by 5 bases; unmatched bases: 11. The CDR3 sequence is 15 residues long. CDR1 and CDR2 from the germline V gene are SGDLS and YYNGEE. The whole variable domain, remainder taken from reference TRBV9 and TRBJ2-7, is DSGVTQTPKHLITATGQRVTLRCSPRSGDLSVYWYQQSLDQGLQFLIQYYNGEERAKGNILERFSAQQFPDLHSELNLSSLELGDSALYFCASSLPRQRENEQYFGPGTRLTVT.

The chain carries TRBV7-6 and TRBJ2-5; the match to TRBD2 covers 10 bases. The CDR3 covers 15 residues. Germline V CDR1 and CDR2: SGHVS, FNYEAQ. With 5 bases clipped from V and 5 bases from J, the junction kept 8 bases outside the gene matches. CDR3 region: CASSRSGRASETQYF. In nucleotides, the CDR3 is TGTGCCAGCAGCCGAAGCGGGAGGGCCTCGGAGACCCAGTACTTC. Using reference TRBV7-6 and TRBJ2-5 for the parts outside the CDR3, the full variable domain is GAGVSQSPRYKVTKRGQDVALRCDPISGHVSLYWYRQALGQGPEFLTYFNYEAQQDKSGLPNDRFSAERPEGSISTLTIQRTEQRDSAMYRCASSRSGRASETQYFGPGTRLLVL.

The table lists this clonotype with a few counts. The chain uses TRBV6-2 or TRBV6-3 and TRBJ1-2, with unresolved D. The CDR3 length is 18 residues. Germline CDR1 MNHEY, CDR2 SVGEGT. The ends were cut back, 10 bases at V and 4 bases at J, with 31 bases in the middle. The CDR3 spells CATEGPVPKRGIGYGYTF. The CDR3 DNA reads as TGTGCCACCGAAGGTCCGGTTCCCAAAAGAGGGATCGGCTATGGCTACACCTTC.

This clonotype occurred a few times. The rearrangement uses TRBV9 and TRBJ2-3, with D unresolved. The CDR3 spans 13 residues. Trimming pared 0 bases from V and 6 bases from J, leaving 8 bases between. Germline V gives CDR1 SGDLS, CDR2 YYNGEE. CDR3 region: CASSVDRQDTQYF. The CDR3 DNA is TGTGCCAGCAGCGTAGACCGGCAGGATACGCAGTATTTT.

The table lists this clonotype with a few counts. V usage is TRBV9 and J usage is TRBJ2-2; 9 nucleotides line up with TRBD2. Germline trimming cut 0 bases from V and 6 bases from J; bases unmatched to any gene: 6. The CDR3 is made up of 16 amino acids. CDR1 SGDLS and CDR2 YYNGEE come from the germline V gene. The CDR3 reads CASSVVSGSLSGELFF. Here the CDR3 DNA reads TGTGCCAGCAGCGTAGTTAGCGGGAGTCTGTCCGGGGAGCTGTTTTTT.

This clonotype was recorded at least ten times. The chain couples TRBV6-1 to TRBJ2-1; 9 positions agree with TRBD2. This CDR3 is built from 17 residues. Germline-derived CDR1 and CDR2 are MNHNS and SASEGT. V was clipped by 5 bases and J by 5 bases; unmatched bases: 13. The CDR3 DNA is TGTGCCAGCAGTCTTCAGCCGAGCGGGAGGATAAACAATGAGCAGTTCTTC. Its translation is CASSLQPSGRINNEQFF.

This sequence joins TRBV19 and TRBJ2-5; 8 nucleotides line up with TRBD1. The CDR3 sequence is 12 residues long. Trimming cost V 10 bases and J 5 bases; bases outside gene matches: 6. CDR1 is LNHDA and CDR2 is SQIVND in the germline V gene (reference sequence). The CDR3 loop reads CATRQGLETQYF. CDR3 sequence (DNA): TGTGCCACCCGACAGGGGTTGGAGACCCAGTACTTC.

This clonotype occurred a few times. The V gene is TRBV12-3 or TRBV12-4, the J gene TRBJ2-7; D unclear. The CDR3 runs to 12 residues. Trimming shortened V by 3 bases and J by 4 bases, and 7 bases separated the two germline ends. The CDR3 reads CASSFFAYEQYF. The CDR3 DNA is TGTGCCAGCAGTTTTTTCGCTTACGAGCAGTACTTC.

There are a few counts of this clonotype. V and J are TRBV6-2 or TRBV6-3 and TRBJ2-5, with D tentatively TRBD1 or TRBD2 (7 bases each). CDR3 size: 15 residues. Trimming stripped 6 bases from V and 6 bases from J, with 20 bases between. Germline V lookup: CDR1 MNHEY, CDR2 SVGEGT. CDR3 in DNA: TGTGCCAGCAGCCCTTCTAGCGGAGGGGGCAAGACCCAGTACTTC. Its translation is CASSPSSGGGKTQYF.

V is TRBV20-1 and J is TRBJ2-1; D is possibly TRBD2 (5 bases). The CDR3 is 15 amino acids. The germline V gene encodes CDR1 DFQATT and CDR2 SNEGSKA (reference sequence). With 6 bases removed from V and 8 bases from J, the gap between germline ends came to 23 bases. CDR3: CSAPGGREQSDEQFF. CDR3 in DNA: TGCAGTGCCCCAGGAGGACGGGAACAAAGCGATGAGCAGTTCTTC.

This rearrangement joins TRBV29-1 to TRBJ1-1; no firm D call. V was cut by 6 bases and J by 1 base, with 6 bases left in between. The length of the CDR3 is 11 residues. The germline gives CDR1 SQVTM, CDR2 ANQGSEA. CDR3: CSVHKNTEAFF. CDR3 nucleotide sequence: TGCAGCGTCCACAAGAACACTGAAGCTTTCTTT.

This clonotype has at least ten counts. V is TRBV4-3 and J is TRBJ1-1, with D possibly being TRBD1 (6 bases). Germline lookup yields CDR1 LGHNA and CDR2 YSLEER. Trimming removed 4 bases from V and 4 bases from J, with 10 bases in between. The CDR3 length is 13 residues. CDR3 nucleotides: TGCGCCAGCAGCCCCGGGACACCCACTGAAGCTTTCTTT. Encoded protein: CASSPGTPTEAFF.

This chain links TRBV6-5 with TRBJ2-1; D may be TRBD1 (6 bases). The germline V and J ends were trimmed by 4 bases and 4 bases, with 17 bases remaining between them. CDR3 length equals 16 residues. Germline V lookup: CDR1 MNHEY, CDR2 SVGAGI. CDR3 sequence: CASSFHTGNVYNEQFF. CDR3 DNA: TGTGCCAGCAGTTTTCACACAGGGAACGTATACAATGAGCAGTTCTTC.

The chain recombines TRBV7-9 with TRBJ1-1; D may be TRBD1 (6 bases). Germline CDR1 SEHNR, CDR2 FQNEAQ (reference sequence). The CDR3 has 12 amino acids. The ends were cut back, 7 bases at V and 5 bases at J, with 11 bases in the middle. DNA for the CDR3: TGTGCCAGCACCCCGAGGGGGACTGAAGCTTTCTTT. This gives the protein CASTPRGTEAFF. Using reference TRBV7-9 and TRBJ1-1 for the parts outside the CDR3, the full variable domain is DTGVSQNPRHKITKRGQNVTFRCDPISEHNRLYWYRQTLGQGPEFLTYFQNEAQLEKSRLLSDRFSAERPKGSFSTLEIQRTEQGDSAMYLCASTPRGTEAFFGQGTRLTVV.

This clonotype showed up just a few times. V is TRBV4-2 and J is TRBJ2-1; no clear D. Trimming took off 0 bases at V and 2 bases at J, with 11 bases between the two ends. Germline CDR1 reads LGHNA; CDR2 reads YNFKEQ. The CDR3 totals 16 residues. CDR3 residues: CASSQEAEQPYNEQFF. In DNA form, the CDR3 reads TGTGCCAGCAGCCAAGAGGCCGAACAGCCCTACAATGAGCAGTTCTTC.

The chain is built from TRBV11-1 and TRBJ2-1; 14 positions match TRBD2. Trimming took 5 bases from V and 5 from J; bases not matched to a gene: 2. This CDR3 has 15 amino acids. The germline V gene has CDR1 SGHAT and CDR2 FQDESV (reference sequence). CDR3 amino acids: CASSGTSGGDNEQFF. In DNA form, the CDR3 reads TGTGCCAGCAGCGGGACTAGCGGGGGCGACAATGAGCAGTTCTTC.

This clonotype occurred a few times. This chain joins TRBV9 and TRBJ2-3; D is possibly TRBD1 (5 bases). V was pared by 0 bases and J by 4 bases, with 9 bases between. Looked up from germline, CDR1 is SGDLS and CDR2 is YYNGEE. CDR3 size: 14 residues. For the CDR3, the DNA is TGTGCCAGCAGCGTAGACAGGATCGCAGATACGCAGTATTTT. Protein product: CASSVDRIADTQYF. Complete variable domain (other parts from reference TRBV9 and TRBJ2-3): DSGVTQTPKHLITATGQRVTLRCSPRSGDLSVYWYQQSLDQGLQFLIQYYNGEERAKGNILERFSAQQFPDLHSELNLSSLELGDSALYFCASSVDRIADTQYFGPGTRLTVL.

This clonotype was seen at least ten times. J is TRBJ1-1 and V is TRBV20-1; 7 bases map to TRBD1. Germline V lookup: CDR1 DFQATT, CDR2 SNEGSKA (reference sequence). CDR3 length equals 14 residues. After removal of 1 base from V and 7 bases from J, the junction contained 9 bases not matched to a gene. CDR3 protein: CSARGGGAGGEAFF. DNA of the CDR3: TGCAGTGCTAGAGGAGGGGGCGCGGGAGGTGAAGCTTTCTTT.

This clonotype occurred a few times. The chain has TRBV29-1 and TRBJ1-1; TRBD1 aligns across 8 bases. Germline V gene lookup returns CDR1 SQVTM and CDR2 ANQGSEA. The CDR3 contains 14 residues. V lost 1 base to trimming and J lost 1 base; unmatched junction nucleotides: 2. CDR3 residues: CSVEGTGPNTEAFF. In DNA, the CDR3 is TGCAGCGTTGAAGGGACAGGGCCGAACACTGAAGCTTTCTTT.

This clonotype has ten or more counts. The chain couples TRBV12-3 or TRBV12-4 to TRBJ1-4; no clear D. Trimming stripped 1 base from V and 12 bases from J, with 9 bases between. This CDR3 is built from 12 residues. The CDR3 region is CASSLDPEQLFF. CDR3 sequence (DNA): TGTGCCAGCAGTTTAGACCCCGAGCAACTGTTTTTT.

This clonotype was recorded a few times. The chain has TRBV28 and TRBJ1-1, with 7 bases aligning to TRBD1. From germline, CDR1 is MDHEN and CDR2 SYDVKM. Germline trimming cut 6 bases from V and 3 bases from J; bases unmatched to any gene: 10. The CDR3 consists of 15 residues. For the CDR3, the DNA is TGTGCCAGCAGATCAGGACAGGACGGGTACACTGAAGCTTTCTTT. This sequence encodes CASRSGQDGYTEAFF.

This chain connects TRBV9 to TRBJ2-1; D is perhaps TRBD1 or TRBD2 (6 bases each). V lost 4 bases to trimming and J lost 0 bases, with 26 bases between them. The CDR3 sequence is 20 residues long. Germline V gene lookup returns CDR1 SGDLS and CDR2 YYNGEE. CDR3 loop: CASSPGFGGGGAHSYNEQFF. Here the CDR3 DNA reads TGTGCCAGCAGCCCGGGTTTTGGAGGGGGAGGCGCCCACTCCTACAATGAGCAGTTCTTC.